The clone carrying this T cell receptor beta chain has just one count. Its antigen is not known. The sample belongs to a study of a mutant IDH1 vaccine in newly diagnosed glioma. About the study: The patients received vaccinations eight times, in weeks 1, 3, 5, 7, 11, 15, 19 and 23. Patients were started on vaccination 4-6 weeks after radiotherapy alone, or with temozolomide cycles. Most patients had received both radiotherapy and temozolomide, the prior options being radiotherapy, temozolomide, or both.

The V and J ends lost 0 bases and 5 bases, in that order; junction bases with no gene match: 10. CDR1 is LGHNA and CDR2 is YSLEER in the germline V gene. The CDR3 sequence is 18 residues long. The protocol was immunoSEQ multiplex PCR, while the TCRdb copy is restricted to in-frame clones and leaves out a portion. The sample gives roughly 40,000 clones, around 93% of which show up once; 3.5% to 4% is in the top ten. Time point described: week 23, last vaccination. Vaccinated patients received 300 ug of mutant IDH1 20-mer peptide per dose, with topical imiquimod. V usage is TRBV4-3 and J usage is TRBJ2-3; TRBD2 matches at 11 bases. Specimen: PBMCs, collected from a glioma patient whose treatment included an IDH1 peptide vaccine. This TCR came from a man aged 50 to 60 with glioma. This CDR3 is CASSQDPTGLAGGDTQYF. The DNA of the CDR3 is TGCGCCAGCAGCCAAGATCCGACGGGGCTAGCGGGGGGAGATACGCAGTATTTT.